The 15 T cell receptor beta chains below were found in one sample sequenced in a study of human T cells and chemical hapten exposure. Described time point: patch test 2, 6 weeks after DPC sensitization. As for treatment: therapeutic diphenylcyclopropenone sensitization with weekly scalp DPC. One entry per CDR3 protein results from TCRdb running MiXCR on the RACE reads. The sample holds some 350,000 distinct CDR3 sequences, roughly 6% seen once. The sample consisted of whole blood, taken in connection with sensitization to the hapten diphenylcyclopropenone (DPC). The receptors originated from a woman aged 18-29 years with alopecia areata. Some clones in this sample may be carry-over from other donors' samples.

In this sample, this clonotype turned up a few times. The chain joins TRBV20-1 to TRBJ1-1, with D possibly being TRBD1 (5 bases). CDR1 and CDR2 (germline): DFQATT, SNEGSKA (reference sequence). This CDR3 has 15 residues. V gave up 1 base and J gave up 1 base, with 13 bases separating them. For the CDR3, the DNA is TGCAGTGCTAGAGTAGGGAAGGGGACGAACACTGAAGCTTTCTTT. Translated: CSARVGKGTNTEAFF.

This clonotype was picked up many times. The chain is built from TRBV6-2 or TRBV6-3 and TRBJ1-3, with unresolved D. Deletions cut 6 bases from V and 1 base from J, with 16 bases between. The germline CDR1 and CDR2 sequences are MNHEY and SVGEGT. CDR3 size: 16 residues. This chain's CDR3 is CASSFLTPSSGNTIYF. In DNA form, the CDR3 reads TGTGCCAGCAGCTTTTTGACACCGTCATCTGGAAACACCATATATTTT.

This clonotype was observed a few times. J is TRBJ2-4 and V is TRBV11-2; 9 nucleotides align to TRBD1. V shed 5 bases and J 7 bases; nucleotides not matched to a gene: 9. The V gene's germline CDR1 is SGHAT and CDR2 FQNNGV. The CDR3 covers 15 residues. The CDR3 bases are TGTGCCAGCAGCCCGACAGGGACAGGGTATAACATTCAGTACTTC. As protein: CASSPTGTGYNIQYF.

This chain connects TRBV5-5 to TRBJ2-6; D may match TRBD1 or TRBD2 (6 bases each). V dropped 4 bases and J dropped 0 bases, with 11 bases sitting between them. The CDR3 loop spans 16 amino acids. Germline V gene lookup returns CDR1 SGHKS and CDR2 YYEKEE (reference sequence). The CDR3 DNA sequence: TGTGCCAGCAGCGGGGGGCCCTACTCTGGGGCCAACGTCCTGACTTTC. Translating gives CASSGGPYSGANVLTF.

This clonotype has a handful of counts. The chain uses TRBV25-1 and TRBJ2-5; D gene unclear. The germline CDR1 and CDR2 sequences are MGHDK and SYGVNS. This CDR3 has 14 amino acids. The V and J ends lost 1 base and 1 base respectively, with 7 bases between them. The CDR3 sequence: CASSESVVQETQYF. The CDR3 bases are TGTGCCAGCAGTGAATCTGTGGTCCAAGAGACCCAGTACTTC.

This chain joins TRBV14 and TRBJ2-7; perhaps D is TRBD1 or TRBD2 (5 bases each). Germline CDR1 is SGHDN and CDR2 is FVKESK. CDR3 length: 17 amino acids. Trimming took 6 bases from V and 1 from J, leaving 22 bases between them. DNA for the CDR3: TGTGCCAGCAGACGAAATTTAACTGGGACGGAGTCCTACGAGCAGTACTTC. Its translation is CASRRNLTGTESYEQYF.

This chain uses TRBV6-5 with TRBJ1-5; a weak D match, TRBD1 (5 bases). The CDR3 loop spans 13 amino acids. CDR1 is MNHEY and CDR2 is SVGAGI in the germline V gene. V dropped 4 bases and J dropped 6 bases, with 10 bases sitting between them. The CDR3 loop reads CASSSGVSQPQHF. DNA for the CDR3: TGTGCCAGCAGTTCGGGGGTCAGTCAGCCCCAGCATTTT.

The chain is built from TRBV6-6 and TRBJ2-7; possibly TRBD2 for D (6 bases). The CDR3 loop spans 18 amino acids. Per germline, CDR1 MNHNY and CDR2 SVGAGI (reference sequence). V was clipped by 0 bases and J by 0 bases, with 18 bases between them. CDR3 sequence reads: CASSYSASPAGSSYEQYF. CDR3 coding DNA: TGTGCCAGCAGTTACTCGGCGTCGCCCGCCGGGAGCTCCTACGAGCAGTACTTC.

This clonotype was found many times. The chain joins TRBV12-3 or TRBV12-4 to TRBJ2-3, with 10 bases that match TRBD1. The CDR3 is made up of 15 amino acids. The V and J ends lost 6 bases and 4 bases, in that order; junction bases with no gene match: 7. CDR3 amino acids: CASSRQGARADTQYF. For the CDR3, the DNA is TGTGCCAGCAGCCGACAGGGGGCGAGGGCAGATACGCAGTATTTT.

This clonotype was counted a few times. The chain has TRBV14 and TRBJ1-1; tentative D call: TRBD1 (5 bases). The CDR3 runs to 13 residues. The V and J ends lost 1 base and 11 bases respectively, with 14 bases between them. Germline-derived CDR1 and CDR2 are SGHDN and FVKESK. The chain's CDR3 is CASSQVPLNRAFF. For the CDR3, the DNA is TGTGCCAGCAGCCAAGTCCCCCTCAACAGGGCTTTCTTT.

The rearrangement joins TRBV20-1 to TRBJ1-5; D remains unclear. The CDR3 extends over 15 amino acids. Germline lookup yields CDR1 DFQATT and CDR2 SNEGSKA (reference sequence). Trimming left V 4 bases short and J 1 base short, with 14 bases between. CDR3 residues: CSATQMGRSNQPQHF. The CDR3 nucleotides read TGCAGTGCTACCCAGATGGGGAGGAGCAATCAGCCCCAGCATTTT.

The rearrangement joins TRBV20-1 to TRBJ1-1; D is perhaps TRBD1 (6 bases). Between the trimmed V and J ends, which lost 1 base and 4 bases, there was a span of 10 bases. This CDR3 contains 13 residues. Germline V lookup: CDR1 DFQATT, CDR2 SNEGSKA (reference sequence). CDR3: CSARVGGPTEAFF. In nucleotides, the CDR3 is TGCAGTGCTAGAGTGGGGGGCCCCACTGAAGCTTTCTTT.

This clonotype was observed a few times. V is TRBV28 and J is TRBJ2-3, with D maybe TRBD1 (5 bases). CDR1 is MDHEN and CDR2 is SYDVKM in the germline V gene. Trimming removed 3 bases at V and 2 bases at J, with 9 bases between. CDR3 length: 14 residues. CDR3 coding DNA: TGTGCCAGCAGTTTTGTGACAGACACAGATACGCAGTATTTT. It codes for CASSFVTDTDTQYF.

The chain employs TRBV6-6 and TRBJ2-3; 12 bases map to TRBD2. The junction had 5 bases not matched to a gene; V was cut back by 2 bases and J by 5 bases. Germline V CDR1 and CDR2: MNHNY, SVGAGI (reference sequence). The CDR3 spans 16 residues. CDR3 nucleotides: TGTGCCAGCAGTTACCCTCTAGCGGGGGGGGTAGATACGCAGTATTTT. Amino acids: CASSYPLAGGVDTQYF.

Many counts were recorded for this clonotype. V and J are TRBV18 and TRBJ2-5, with D possibly matching TRBD2 (5 bases). The V end was cut by 3 bases, the J end by 2 bases, with 7 bases between. CDR1 is KGHSH, CDR2 LQKENI, per germline. This CDR3 comprises 13 residues. CDR3 sequence: CASSPGVQETQYF. The CDR3 DNA reads as TGTGCCAGCTCACCCGGGGTACAAGAGACCCAGTACTTC. Variable domain in full (rest from reference TRBV18 and TRBJ2-5): NAGVMQNPRHLVRRRGQEARLRCSPMKGHSHVYWYRQLPEEGLKFMVYLQKENIIDESGMPKERFSAEFPKEGPSILRIQQVVRGDSAAYFCASSPGVQETQYFGPGTRLLVL.